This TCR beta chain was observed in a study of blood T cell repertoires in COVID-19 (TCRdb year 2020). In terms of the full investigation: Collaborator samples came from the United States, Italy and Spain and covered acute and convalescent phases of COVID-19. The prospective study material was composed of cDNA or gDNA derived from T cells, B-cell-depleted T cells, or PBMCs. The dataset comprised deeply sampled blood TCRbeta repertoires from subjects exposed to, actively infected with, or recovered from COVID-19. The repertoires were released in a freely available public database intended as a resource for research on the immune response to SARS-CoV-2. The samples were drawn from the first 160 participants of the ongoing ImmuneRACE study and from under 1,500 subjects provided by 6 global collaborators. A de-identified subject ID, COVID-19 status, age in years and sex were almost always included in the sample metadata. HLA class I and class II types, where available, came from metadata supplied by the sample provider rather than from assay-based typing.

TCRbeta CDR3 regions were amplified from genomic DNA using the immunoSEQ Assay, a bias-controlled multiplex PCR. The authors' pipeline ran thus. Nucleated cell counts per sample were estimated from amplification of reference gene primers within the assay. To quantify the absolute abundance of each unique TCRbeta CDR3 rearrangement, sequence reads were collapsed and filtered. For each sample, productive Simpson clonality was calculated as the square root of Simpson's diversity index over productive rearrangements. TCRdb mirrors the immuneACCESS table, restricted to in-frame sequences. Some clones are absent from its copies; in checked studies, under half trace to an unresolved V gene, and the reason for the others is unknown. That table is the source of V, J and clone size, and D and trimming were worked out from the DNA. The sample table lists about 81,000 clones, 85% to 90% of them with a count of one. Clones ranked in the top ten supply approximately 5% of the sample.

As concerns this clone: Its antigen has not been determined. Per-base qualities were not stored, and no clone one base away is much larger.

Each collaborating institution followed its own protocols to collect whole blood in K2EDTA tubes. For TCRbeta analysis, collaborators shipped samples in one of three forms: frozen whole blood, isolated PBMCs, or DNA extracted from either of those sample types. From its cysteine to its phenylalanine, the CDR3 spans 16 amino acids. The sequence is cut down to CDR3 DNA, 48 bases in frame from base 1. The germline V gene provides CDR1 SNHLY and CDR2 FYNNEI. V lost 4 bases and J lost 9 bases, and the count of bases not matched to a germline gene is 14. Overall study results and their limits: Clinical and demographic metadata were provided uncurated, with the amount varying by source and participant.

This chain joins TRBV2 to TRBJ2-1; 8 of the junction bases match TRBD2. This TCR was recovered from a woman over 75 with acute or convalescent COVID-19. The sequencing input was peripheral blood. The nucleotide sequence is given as TGTGCCAGCAGTGGAGGAAAAGCGGGAGAAAGGGGTGAGCAGTTCTTC. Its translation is CASSGGKAGERGEQFF. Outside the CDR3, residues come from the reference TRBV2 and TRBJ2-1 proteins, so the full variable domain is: EPEVTQTPSHQVTQMGQEVILRCVPISNHLYFYWYRQILGQKVEFLVSFYNNEISEKSEIFDDQFSVERPDGSNFTLKIRSTKLEDSAMYFCASSGGKAGERGEQFFGPGTRLTVL.